The 9 T cell receptor beta chains below come from one sample, sequenced in a study of CD8 T cells in ankylosing spondylitis. TCRdb passed the 5' RACE reads through MiXCR, listing each CDR3 protein once. The sample has fewer than 180,000 distinct CDR3 sequences; under 45% are singletons. The specimen sequenced was synovial fluid, either unsorted or a sorted T cell fraction (not recorded which). These receptors were taken from a male donor with ankylosing spondylitis.

The rearrangement links TRBV6-4 to TRBJ2-3; D may be TRBD2 (5 bases). The CDR3 length is 14 residues. Trimming pared 0 bases from V and 4 bases from J, leaving 8 bases between. CDR1 MRHNA and CDR2 SNTAGT come from the germline V gene. CDR3 in amino acids: CASSDSEGPDTQYF. The CDR3 DNA reads TGTGCCAGCAGTGACTCTGAGGGTCCAGATACGCAGTATTTT.

The chain uses TRBV12-3 or TRBV12-4 and TRBJ2-5; 7 nucleotides align to TRBD2. Trimming cost V 3 bases and J 1 base; bases outside gene matches: 5. The CDR3 is 15 amino acids. CDR3 region: CASSFSLAAQETQYF. The CDR3 nucleotides are TGTGCCAGCAGTTTTTCGCTAGCGGCCCAAGAGACCCAGTACTTC.

This clonotype showed up just a few times. The chain combines TRBV29-1 with TRBJ2-2, with D perhaps matching TRBD1 (6 bases). CDR1 and CDR2 (germline): SQVTM, ANQGSEA. CDR3 size: 14 residues. With 4 bases removed from V and 4 bases from J, the gap between germline ends came to 13 bases. CDR3 in DNA: TGCAGCGTTGGCGTGACAGGAGTCACCGGGGAGCTGTTTTTT. The encoded protein is CSVGVTGVTGELFF.

The chain recombines TRBV7-9 with TRBJ2-6, with D perhaps assigned TRBD1 or TRBD2 (5 bases each). Germline loops: CDR1 SEHNR, CDR2 FQNEAQ (reference sequence). This CDR3 has 17 residues. Trimming cost V 6 bases and J 0 bases, with 15 bases left between them. The CDR3 sequence is CASSPGTGSSGANVLTF. For the CDR3, the DNA is TGTGCCAGCAGTCCCGGGACGGGGAGCTCTGGGGCCAACGTCCTGACTTTC.

V gene TRBV18 combines with J gene TRBJ2-2, with 11 positions matching TRBD2. Germline lookup yields CDR1 KGHSH and CDR2 LQKENI. The V segment lost 5 bases and the J segment 7 bases; nucleotides outside the gene matches: 3. The CDR3 consists of 14 residues. The CDR3 loop reads CASSTGLADGELFF. As DNA, the CDR3 is TGTGCCAGCTCAACGGGACTAGCGGACGGGGAGCTGTTTTTT.

This clonotype was picked up many times. The chain carries TRBV7-3 and TRBJ2-5, with a weak D call TRBD2 (6 bases). Germline V gene data show CDR1 as SGHTA and CDR2 as FQGTGA. With 6 bases removed from V and 3 bases from J, the gap between germline ends came to 20 bases. The length of the CDR3 is 16 residues. The CDR3 sequence is CASRLPSGGVEETQYF. CDR3 bases: TGTGCCAGCAGGCTACCTTCCGGGGGAGTGGAAGAGACCCAGTACTTC.

This clonotype is classed as medium-sized. The rearrangement joins TRBV5-1 to TRBJ2-7; D uncertain. The CDR3 is 14 amino acids. The V and J ends lost 0 bases and 2 bases respectively, with 9 bases between them. Germline V gene lookup returns CDR1 SGHRS and CDR2 YFSETQ. The CDR3 bases are TGCGCCAGCAGCTTGGGGTCAGATACCTACGAGCAGTACTTC. Its translation is CASSLGSDTYEQYF.

The gene calls are TRBV7-9 and TRBJ2-1; D is uncertain. The ends were cut back, 7 bases at V and 8 bases at J, with 9 bases in the middle. The CDR3 has 11 residues. Germline CDR1 and CDR2: SEHNR and FQNEAQ (reference sequence). CDR3 sequence (DNA): TGTGCCAGCACGCTTACAGATGAGCAGTTCTTC. It yields the protein CASTLTDEQFF.

The rearrangement joins TRBV5-1 to TRBJ2-6; maybe TRBD1 (6 bases). CDR3 length: 19 residues. Trimming cost V 4 bases and J 0 bases, with 20 bases left between them. Germline V gene sequence: CDR1 SGHRS, CDR2 YFSETQ. CDR3 nucleotides: TGCGCCAGCAGCGTCCGCCGGACAGAAATCTTCTCTGGGGCCAACGTCCTGACTTTC. Translation: CASSVRRTEIFSGANVLTF.